This is a list of T cell receptor beta chains from one sample in a study of CD4+ T cells in melanoma. Some clones are missing from TCRdb's copy, which holds only in-frame ones; the method was immunoSEQ multiplex PCR. Of nearly 50,000 clones listed, nearly 90% are singletons. Source material: peripheral blood. These receptors came from a human donor with melanoma. Each CDR3 is given with its conserved first and last residue. D genes are given only for firm matches. A row's size may be missing; if present it is once, few, many or a size class.

DNA: TGTGCCTGGAGGAAAGCGGGGGGAGACAATGAGCAGTTCTTC
CDR3: CAWRKAGGDNEQFF
D: TRBD2
V: TRBV30
J: TRBJ2-1
size: -

DNA: TGTGCCAGCAGGGCCCCAGATACGCAGTATTTT
CDR3: CASRAPDTQYF
D: -
V: TRBV27
J: TRBJ2-3
size: -

DNA: TGTGCCACCAGCAGGGGATGGGGGGGGGCCACAGATACGCAGTATTTT
CDR3: CATSRGWGGATDTQYF
D: -
V: TRBV15
J: TRBJ2-3
size: -

DNA: TGTGCCAGCAGCCCGGGGGGCCATGAGCAGTTCTTC
CDR3: CASSPGGHEQFF
D: -
V: TRBV9
J: TRBJ2-1
size: -

DNA: TGTGCCAGCAGTTACTCTGGCGGGGGGCACAACGAGCAGTACTTC
CDR3: CASSYSGGGHNEQYF
D: TRBD2
V: TRBV6-5
J: TRBJ2-7
size: -

DNA: TGTGCCAGCTCACCACCCTTCCAGGAGGTAGCCAAAAACATTCAGTACTTC
CDR3: CASSPPFQEVAKNIQYF
D: -
V: TRBV18
J: TRBJ2-4
size: -

DNA: TGTGCCAGCTCACCAGGGTGGGGCCCTGGAAACACCATATATTTT
CDR3: CASSPGWGPGNTIYF
D: -
V: TRBV18
J: TRBJ1-3
size: -

DNA: TGCAGCGTTTTTACAGGGGGCACTGAAGCTTTCTTT
CDR3: CSVFTGGTEAFF
D: TRBD1
V: TRBV29-1
J: TRBJ1-1
size: once

DNA: TGTGCCATCAGTGGACTAGCGGGGGGGCCTGGGGCCAACGTCCTGACTTTC
CDR3: CAISGLAGGPGANVLTF
D: TRBD2
V: TRBV10-3
J: TRBJ2-6
size: once

DNA: TGTGCCAGCAGCCCCCGTACAGGGGTCCTTTACTTC
CDR3: CASSPRTGVLYF
D: TRBD1
V: TRBV4-2
J: TRBJ2-7
size: once

DNA: TGTGCCAGCAGCCCCCCCATGGTACCTGAAGCTTTCTTT
CDR3: CASSPPMVPEAFF
D: -
V: TRBV7-2
J: TRBJ1-1
size: -

DNA: TGTGCCAGCAGTTACTCGGGAAAGGGGGCAGGCTACACCTTC
CDR3: CASSYSGKGAGYTF
D: TRBD1
V: TRBV6-5
J: TRBJ1-2
size: -

DNA: TGTGCCAGCAGTTCTAATCGGGCGGGGGTTGAAAAACTGTTTTTT
CDR3: CASSSNRAGVEKLFF
D: -
V: TRBV28
J: TRBJ1-4
size: once